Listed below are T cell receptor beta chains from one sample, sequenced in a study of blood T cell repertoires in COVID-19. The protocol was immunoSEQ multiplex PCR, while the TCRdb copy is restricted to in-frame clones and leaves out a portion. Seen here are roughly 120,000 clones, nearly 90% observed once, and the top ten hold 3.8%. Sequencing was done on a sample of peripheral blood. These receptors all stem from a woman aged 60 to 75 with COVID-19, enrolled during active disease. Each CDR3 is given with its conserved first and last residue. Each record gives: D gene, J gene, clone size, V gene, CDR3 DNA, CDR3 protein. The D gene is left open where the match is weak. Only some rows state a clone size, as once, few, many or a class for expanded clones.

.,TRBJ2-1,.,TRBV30,TGTGCCTGGACCGCCGGACAGTCAGCCTACAATGAGCAGTTCTTC,CAWTAGQSAYNEQFF
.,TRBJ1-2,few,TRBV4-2,TGTGCCAGCAGCCAAGAAGTCAGGGCTCCCCTCTACACCTTC,CASSQEVRAPLYTF
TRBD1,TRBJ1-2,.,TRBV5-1,TGCGCCAGCAGCAGCTACAGGGGGCGCAGGGGTGGGCACTATGGCTACACCTTC,CASSSYRGRRGGHYGYTF
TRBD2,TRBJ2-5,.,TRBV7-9,TGTGCCAGCAGCTTAGGCGCGGGGGGGCAAGAGACCCAGTACTTC,CASSLGAGGQETQYF
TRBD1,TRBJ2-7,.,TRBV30,TGTGCCTGGAGCGGGCAGGGGGTGGACGAGCAGTACTTC,CAWSGQGVDEQYF
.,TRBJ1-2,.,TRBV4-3,TGCGCCAGCAGCCAGGATTATGGAAACAGGGCCTATGGCTACACCTTC,CASSQDYGNRAYGYTF
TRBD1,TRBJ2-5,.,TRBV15,TGTGCCACCAGCAGGGGAGACAGGGGCCAAGAGACCCAGTACTTC,CATSRGDRGQETQYF
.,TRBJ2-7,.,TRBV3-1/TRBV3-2,TGTGCCAGCAGCCAAGCCGGTCGCAGGCCCTACGAGCAGTACTTC,CASSQAGRRPYEQYF
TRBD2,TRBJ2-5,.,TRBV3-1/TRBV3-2,TGTGCCAGCGGGAGTCGCGGGGGGGGACAAGAGACCCAGTACTTC,CASGSRGGGQETQYF
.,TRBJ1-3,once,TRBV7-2,TGTGCCAGCAGCTTATTGACTCCGGGAAACACCATATATTTT,CASSLLTPGNTIYF
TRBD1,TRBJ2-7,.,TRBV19,TGTGCCAGTAGTATAGAGGACAGGTCTACCTACGAGCAGTACTTC,CASSIEDRSTYEQYF
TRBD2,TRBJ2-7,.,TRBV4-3,TGCGCCAGCAGCCAGGGACTAGCGGGGACCTACGAGCAGTACTTC,CASSQGLAGTYEQYF
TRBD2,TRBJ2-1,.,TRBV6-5,TGTGCCAGCAGTTACCGGACTAGCTACAATGAGCAGTTCTTC,CASSYRTSYNEQFF
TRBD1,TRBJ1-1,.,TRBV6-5,TGTGCCAGCAAGGACAGGGCCATGAACACTGAAGCTTTCTTT,CASKDRAMNTEAFF
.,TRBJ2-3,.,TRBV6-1,TGTGCCAGCAGTGAACGGTACGCGAGCACAGATACGCAGTATTTT,CASSERYASTDTQYF
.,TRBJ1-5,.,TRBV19,TGTGCCAGTAGTATGGGCCGCGATCAGCCCCAGCATTTT,CASSMGRDQPQHF
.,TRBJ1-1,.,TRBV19,TGTGCCAGTAGTATACAGGGGAGCACTGAAGCTTTCTTT,CASSIQGSTEAFF
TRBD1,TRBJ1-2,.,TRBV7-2,TGTGCCAGCAGCCCGGACAGGGGGCACGGCTATGGCTACACCTTC,CASSPDRGHGYGYTF
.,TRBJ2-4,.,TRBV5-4,TGTGCCAGCACGGGTCCCCTAGCCAAAAACATTCAGTACTTC,CASTGPLAKNIQYF
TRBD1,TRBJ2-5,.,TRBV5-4,TGTGCCAGCAGCTTGGAAACTCCTTGGGACAGCTTACAAGAGACCCAGTACTTC,CASSLETPWDSLQETQYF
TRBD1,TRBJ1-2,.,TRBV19,TGTGCCAGTAGTAAACAGGGGAAAGGCTACACCTTC,CASSKQGKGYTF
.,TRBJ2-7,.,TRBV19,TGTGCCAGTAGTATGCGCAGCGGACTGAGGGAGCAGTACTTC,CASSMRSGLREQYF
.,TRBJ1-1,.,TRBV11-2,TGTGCCAGCAGCTTAGGATGGGGGGAATTTGGGGAAGCTTTCTTT,CASSLGWGEFGEAFF
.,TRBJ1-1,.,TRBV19,TGTGCCAGTAGTTATTGGGGGGACACTGAAGCTTTCTTT,CASSYWGDTEAFF
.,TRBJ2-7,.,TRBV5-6,TGTGCCAGCAGCCCCCTTGGGGGCAGCTCCTACGAGCAGTACTTC,CASSPLGGSSYEQYF
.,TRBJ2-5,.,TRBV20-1,TGCAGTGCTAGAACTTACGAGACCCAGTACTTC,CSARTYETQYF
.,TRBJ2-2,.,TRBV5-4,TGTGCCAGCAGCTTGGTGCTAGCTCAAGCCGGGGAGCTGTTTTTT,CASSLVLAQAGELFF
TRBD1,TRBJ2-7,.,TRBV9,TGTGCCAGCAGCGCACAGGTCGACAGGGTCGAGCAGTACTTC,CASSAQVDRVEQYF
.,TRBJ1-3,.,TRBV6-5,TGTGCCAGCAGGATAGCCGGCAGCTCTGGAAACACCATATATTTT,CASRIAGSSGNTIYF
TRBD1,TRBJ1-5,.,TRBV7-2,TGTGCCAGCAGCCCTAGGACAGGAGATCAGCCCCAGCATTTT,CASSPRTGDQPQHF
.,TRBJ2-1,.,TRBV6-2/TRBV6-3,TGTGCCAGCAGTTACCCGCAGTTCTACAATGAGCAGTTCTTC,CASSYPQFYNEQFF
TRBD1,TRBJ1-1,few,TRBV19,TGTGCCATCAGGGACAGCACCATGAACACTGAAGCTTTCTTT,CAIRDSTMNTEAFF
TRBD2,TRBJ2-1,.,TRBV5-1,TGCGCCAGCAGCTTTAGCGGGGGGCCATCTAATGAGCAGTTCTTC,CASSFSGGPSNEQFF
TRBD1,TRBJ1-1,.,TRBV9,TGTGCCAGCAGCGTAGGCCGTCAGACAGGGGTTACTGAAGCTTTCTTT,CASSVGRQTGVTEAFF
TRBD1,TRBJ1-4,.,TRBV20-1,TGCAGTGCTAGTGGGACAGGGACGATGGAACTGTTTTTT,CSASGTGTMELFF
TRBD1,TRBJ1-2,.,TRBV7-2,TGTGCCAGCAGCCCCAGGACAGGGGCCTATGGCTACACCTTC,CASSPRTGAYGYTF
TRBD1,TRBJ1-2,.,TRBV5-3,TGTGCCAGAAGCTTACCCAGCCGACAGGGCTCCAACTATGGCTACACCTTC,CARSLPSRQGSNYGYTF
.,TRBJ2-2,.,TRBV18,TGTGCCAGCTCACCATCAGGGGTGGAGACCGGGGAGCTGTTTTTT,CASSPSGVETGELFF
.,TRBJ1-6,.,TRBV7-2,TGTGCCAGCAGCCCACTGAGGCGGGGGGCGGGTTCACCCCTCCACTTT,CASSPLRRGAGSPLHF
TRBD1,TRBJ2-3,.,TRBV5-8,TGTGCCAGCAGCTTGGCCAGGACAGGGGCCAGCACAGATACGCAGTATTTT,CASSLARTGASTDTQYF
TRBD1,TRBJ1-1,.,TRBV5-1,TGCGCCAGCAGCTTGGAGCAGCGGACAGGGGACACTGAAGCTTTCTTT,CASSLEQRTGDTEAFF
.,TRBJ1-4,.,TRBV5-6,TGTGCCAGCAGCTTGCTCAGGGGTCCAACTAATGAAAAACTGTTTTTT,CASSLLRGPTNEKLFF
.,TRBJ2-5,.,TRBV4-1,TGCGCCAGCAGCCACAGGGGTAGGCAAGAGACCCAGTACTTC,CASSHRGRQETQYF
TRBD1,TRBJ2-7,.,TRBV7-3,TGTGCCAGCAGCTTAGTGGGGACAGGGGGATACGAGCAGTACTTC,CASSLVGTGGYEQYF
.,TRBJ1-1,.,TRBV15,TGTGCCACCAGCAGATCGGGACTACAGAACACTGAAGCTTTCTTT,CATSRSGLQNTEAFF
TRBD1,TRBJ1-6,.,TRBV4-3,TGCGCCAGCAGCCGGACGGGACAGGGAACTTCACCCCTCCACTTT,CASSRTGQGTSPLHF
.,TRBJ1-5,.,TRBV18,TGTGCCAGCTCACCACCGGTGGGGCCAGGGCGGCCCCAGCATTTT,CASSPPVGPGRPQHF
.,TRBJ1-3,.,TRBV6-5,TGTGCCAGCAGTTCCCTCCGGGGGTCTGGAAACACCATATATTTT,CASSSLRGSGNTIYF
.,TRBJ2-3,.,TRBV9,TGTGCCAGCAGCGTAGCCACCGTGGTTGGTCGGTCAGATACGCAGTATTTT,CASSVATVVGRSDTQYF
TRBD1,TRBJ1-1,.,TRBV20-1,TGCAGTGCTAGTGTACAGGGGTTGACTTTCTTT,CSASVQGLTFF
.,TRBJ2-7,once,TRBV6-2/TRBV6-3,TGTGCCAGCAGTTACTCGTTGGCAGGGTACGAGCAGTACTTC,CASSYSLAGYEQYF
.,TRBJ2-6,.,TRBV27,TGTGCCAGCAGTTTCCGCGGGCGGGCCAACGTCCTGACTTTC,CASSFRGRANVLTF
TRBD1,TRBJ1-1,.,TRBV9,TGTGCCAGCAGCACACGACAGGGGGCTTGGACTGAAGCTTTCTTT,CASSTRQGAWTEAFF